These 17 T cell receptor beta chains were sequenced from one sample in a study of vaccination and CD4 T cells after COVID-19 (dated by TCRdb to 2021 to 2024). The sample's time point label, in plain terms: late sampling 161 to 241 days after vaccination in a few convalescent patients. This specimen's treatment or condition label, per the study, means: approximately nine-day PBMC culture with coronavirus spike peptide pools or control peptides (ViraFEST assay). These receptors lack a known antigen. The method was PCR. Reads for this sample came from an Illumina iSeq 100. TCR sequencing of DNA from cultured CD4+ T cells used the Oncomine TCR Beta short-read assay at the Johns Hopkins FTIC core. TCRdb took the public reads, trimmed them with fastp at Q25, ran MiXCR for clone calling and kept in-frame beta chains. Rows are unified per CDR3 protein, each entry keeping the most common DNA and genes. The sample includes 15,000 or so distinct CDR3 sequences, with around 52% observed a single time. The ten largest account for under 20% of the sample.

The starting material was CD4+ T cells from blood, cultured in vitro, obtained about 7 months after SARS-CoV-2 vaccination. These receptors originate from a human donor who had recovered from COVID-19.

This clonotype was observed a few times. The V and J genes are TRBV5-4 and TRBJ1-6; D may be TRBD1 (5 bases). CDR3 size: 14 residues. The germline V gene has CDR1 SGHNT and CDR2 YYREEE (reference sequence). The V and J ends lost 5 bases and 5 bases respectively, with 11 bases between them. CDR3 protein: CASSLTVDNSPLHF. In DNA, the CDR3 is TGTGCCAGCAGTCTGACAGTTGATAATTCACCCCTCCACTTT.

The chain combines TRBV20-1 with TRBJ1-2, with D hard to call. This CDR3 contains 14 residues. V lost 0 bases and J 3 bases, leaving 11 bases between the germline ends. The germline CDR1 and CDR2 sequences are DFQATT and SNEGSKA (reference sequence). This chain's CDR3 is CSARDSLADYGYTF. CDR3 nucleotides: TGCAGTGCTAGAGATTCCTTAGCCGACTATGGCTACACCTTC.

V gene TRBV2 combines with J gene TRBJ1-2; no reliable D call. The CDR3 spans 13 residues. Trimming stripped 5 bases from V and 2 bases from J, with 9 bases between. Germline CDR1 reads SNHLY; CDR2 reads FYNNEI. CDR3 bases: TGTGCCAGCAGTACGACGGAAAACTATGGCTACACCTTC. It specifies CASSTTENYGYTF. The full variable domain, with the rest looked up from reference TRBV2 and TRBJ1-2, is EPEVTQTPSHQVTQMGQEVILRCVPISNHLYFYWYRQILGQKVEFLVSFYNNEISEKSEIFDDQFSVERPDGSNFTLKIRSTKLEDSAMYFCASSTTENYGYTFGSGTRLTVV.

The rearrangement uses TRBV7-2 and TRBJ1-6; unclear D gene. The germline CDR1 and CDR2 sequences are SGHTA and FQGNSA. Trimming took off 0 bases at V and 9 bases at J, with 6 bases between the two ends. The CDR3 loop spans 13 amino acids. DNA of the CDR3: TGTGCCAGCAGCTTAGCGTGGGGTTCACCCCTCCACTTT. Translating it yields CASSLAWGSPLHF.

In its sample, this clonotype was seen a few times. The chain's CDR3 is CASSPRTRPPYNEQFF. The CDR3 coding sequence is TGTGCCAGCAGTCCTCGGACTAGGCCTCCGTACAATGAGCAGTTCTTC. This sequence joins TRBV27 and TRBJ2-1; 7 bases are a match to TRBD2. There are 16 residues in the CDR3. Germline-derived CDR1 and CDR2 are MNHEY and SMNVEV (reference sequence). The V gene end was trimmed by 5 bases and the J gene end by 4 bases; junction bases not matched to a gene: 11.

The chain has TRBV7-6 and TRBJ2-1; 9 bases line up with TRBD2. This CDR3 region has 16 residues. The V segment lost 5 bases and the J segment 1 base; nucleotides outside the gene matches: 6. Per the germline V gene, CDR1 is SGHVS and CDR2 is FNYEAQ. The CDR3 reads CASSQGLAFSYNEQFF. CDR3 sequence (DNA): TGTGCCAGCAGCCAAGGACTAGCGTTTTCCTACAATGAGCAGTTCTTC.

J is TRBJ2-7 and V is TRBV6-2 or TRBV6-3; 8 positions agree with TRBD2. Germline V gene sequence: CDR1 MNHEY, CDR2 SVGEGT. The CDR3 sequence is 14 residues long. The junction had 8 bases not matched to a gene; V was cut back by 6 bases and J by 4 bases. CDR3 sequence (DNA): TGTGCCAGCAGACGGAGCGGGGGTGAATACGAGCAGTACTTC. It yields the protein CASRRSGGEYEQYF.

A few counts support this clonotype. The rearrangement links TRBV20-1 to TRBJ1-1, with D maybe TRBD1 (5 bases). Trimming removed 3 bases from V and 8 bases from J, with 16 bases in between. Germline CDR1 and CDR2: DFQATT and SNEGSKA (reference sequence). The CDR3 totals 13 residues. CDR3 in amino acids: CSARRQGGLEAFF. CDR3 DNA sequence: TGCAGTGCTAGGAGGCAGGGAGGTCTAGAAGCTTTCTTT.

The chain joins TRBV20-1 to TRBJ1-1; D gene ambiguous. V was shortened by 5 bases and J by 1 base, with 14 bases between the two germline ends. Per germline, CDR1 DFQATT and CDR2 SNEGSKA (reference sequence). This CDR3 has 14 amino acids. The CDR3 loop is CSAARQTTNTEAFF. The CDR3 region has the DNA TGCAGTGCTGCCCGACAAACAACGAACACTGAAGCTTTCTTT.

The rearrangement joins TRBV6-1 to TRBJ1-2, with 8 nucleotides matching TRBD1. The germline CDR1 and CDR2 sequences are MNHNS and SASEGT. The ends lost 5 bases at V and 8 bases at J; junction bases unmatched: 7. The CDR3 covers 13 residues. The CDR3 spells CASSNGQGRGYTF. CDR3 bases: TGTGCCAGCAGTAACGGACAGGGCCGGGGCTACACCTTC.

The genes are TRBV11-3 and TRBJ2-1, with unresolved D. The CDR3 has 18 amino acids. Germline CDR1 is SGHNT and CDR2 is YENEEA. Trimming left V 0 bases short and J 0 bases short, with 15 bases between. This chain's CDR3 is CASSLDIILEFSYNEQFF. CDR3 in DNA: TGTGCCAGCAGCTTAGACATCATTCTAGAGTTCTCCTACAATGAGCAGTTCTTC. Full variable domain (remainder filled in from reference TRBV11-3 and TRBJ2-1): EAGVVQSPRYKIIEKKQPVAFWCNPISGHNTLYWYLQNLGQGPELLIRYENEEAVDDSQLPKDRFSAERLKGVDSTLKIQPAELGDSAVYLCASSLDIILEFSYNEQFFGPGTRLTVL.

This rearrangement joins TRBV14 to TRBJ1-6, with no clear D. The germline gives CDR1 SGHDN, CDR2 FVKESK. Deletions cut 5 bases from V and 3 bases from J, with 11 bases between. The length of the CDR3 is 15 residues. CDR3 sequence: CASSVATLYNSPLHF. CDR3 coding DNA: TGTGCCAGCAGCGTAGCGACCCTCTATAATTCACCCCTCCACTTT.

This chain connects TRBV6-1 to TRBJ2-3, with a tentative D call TRBD2 (6 bases). This CDR3 spans 14 amino acids. The ends were cut back, 5 bases at V and 0 bases at J, with 9 bases in the middle. Germline CDR1 is MNHNS and CDR2 is SASEGT. The CDR3, as DNA: TGTGCCAGCAGTCTCGGGACTAGCACAGATACGCAGTATTTT. It encodes CASSLGTSTDTQYF.

The chain combines TRBV5-6 with TRBJ1-2; tentatively, D is TRBD1 (6 bases). V gave up 4 bases and J gave up 3 bases, with 7 bases separating them. CDR1 and CDR2 from the germline V gene are SGHDT and YYEEEE. The length of the CDR3 is 12 residues. The chain's CDR3 is CASSPGDYGYTF. The CDR3 DNA reads as TGTGCCAGCAGCCCAGGGGACTATGGCTACACCTTC.

This clonotype came up a few times. V is TRBV20-1 and J is TRBJ2-1; D is possibly TRBD2 (5 bases). The V end was cut by 5 bases, the J end by 6 bases, with 17 bases between. The CDR3 is 14 amino acids. CDR1 and CDR2 (germline): DFQATT, SNEGSKA (reference sequence). In nucleotides, the CDR3 is TGCAGTGCTTCCCGGCCGGGGAGCGCCAATGAGCAGTTCTTC. Translation gives CSASRPGSANEQFF.

About this clonotype itself: One junction end disagrees with the germline gene, perhaps due to a read error. The rearrangement joins TRBV7-7 to TRBJ2-3; 7 nucleotides agree with TRBD1. The CDR3 totals 14 residues. Looked up from germline, CDR1 is SSHAT and CDR2 is FNYEAQ (reference sequence). CDR3 amino acids: CASSLDVGGGTQYF. The CDR3 coding sequence is TGTGCTAGCAGCTTAGATGTAGGGGGCGGTACGCAGTATTTT.

This chain uses TRBV12-3 or TRBV12-4 with TRBJ1-2; D not resolved. The CDR3 spans 13 residues. V shed 11 bases and J shed 2 bases, with 15 bases lying between them. CDR3 in DNA: TGTGCCGCGAAGTCCCGGGTCAACTATGGCTACACCTTC. Translation: CAAKSRVNYGYTF.